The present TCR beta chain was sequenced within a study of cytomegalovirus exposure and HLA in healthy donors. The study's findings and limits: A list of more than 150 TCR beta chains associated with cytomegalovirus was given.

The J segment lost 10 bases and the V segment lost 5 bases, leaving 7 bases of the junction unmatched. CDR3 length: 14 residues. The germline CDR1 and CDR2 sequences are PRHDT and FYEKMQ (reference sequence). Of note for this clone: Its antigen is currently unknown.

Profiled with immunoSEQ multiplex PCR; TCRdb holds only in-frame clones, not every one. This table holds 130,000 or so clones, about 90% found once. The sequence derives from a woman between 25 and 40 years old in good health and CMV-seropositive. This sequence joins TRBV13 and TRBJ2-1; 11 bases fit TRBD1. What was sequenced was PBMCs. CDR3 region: CASSAWTGGEEQFF. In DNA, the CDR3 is TGTGCCAGCAGCGCATGGACAGGGGGCGAAGAGCAGTTCTTC.